A selection of T cell receptor beta chains follows, all from one sample in a study of regulatory T cells in long-lasting Graves disease. TCRdb ran MiXCR on the multiplex PCR reads and lists one entry per CDR3 protein. The sample gives about 450,000 distinct CDR3 sequences, about 20% of which show up once; around 24% is in the top ten. Sequenced material: peripheral blood mononuclear cells (PBMCs), taken when the disease was refractory, from a patient treated with antithyroid drugs. Source of these receptors: a female donor with Graves disease. CDR3s include the opening cysteine and the closing phenylalanine or tryptophan. D genes are given only for firm matches. Clone sizes are given selectively: once, few, many, or a class where the clone is expanded.

V gene	D gene	clone size	J gene	CDR3 protein	CDR3 DNA
TRBV6-1	-	few	TRBJ2-6	CASSRVLGANVLTF	TGTGCCAGCTCCAGGGTGCTTGGGGCCAACGTCCTGACTTTC
TRBV19	-	-	TRBJ1-2	CASSIPQRVDSRSNYGYTF	TGTGCCAGTAGTATACCGCAACGGGTGGACAGCCGATCTAACTATGGCTACACCTTC
TRBV20-1	TRBD2	-	TRBJ2-7	CSAGFSGRTVEQYF	TGCAGTGCTGGGTTTAGCGGGAGAACGGTGGAGCAGTACTTC
TRBV5-1	TRBD2	-	TRBJ2-2	CASSLALADTGELFF	TGCGCCAGCAGCTTGGCCCTAGCGGACACCGGGGAGCTGTTTTTT
TRBV28	TRBD1	many	TRBJ1-5	CASSFERILRTGINQPQHF	TGTGCCAGCAGTTTCGAGAGGATTCTTAGGACAGGGATTAATCAGCCCCAGCATTTT
TRBV20-1	-	few	TRBJ1-2	CSARSGQGTIINYGYTF	TGCAGTGCCAGATCTGGCCAGGGAACAATCATTAACTATGGCTACACCTTC
TRBV12-3/TRBV12-4	-	-	TRBJ2-3	CASSRPGAGDTQYF	TGTGCCAGCAGTCGACCAGGGGCGGGTGATACGCAGTATTTT
TRBV5-1	-	-	TRBJ2-2	CASSLEGGINTGELFF	TGCGCCAGCAGCTTGGAGGGCGGGATTAACACCGGGGAGCTGTTTTTT
TRBV11-2	-	many	TRBJ2-4	CASSLARLNAVLAKNIQYF	TGTGCCAGCAGCTTAGCCCGACTCAATGCAGTGCTAGCCAAAAACATTCAGTACTTC
TRBV2	-	-	TRBJ1-3	CASSSDSFSGNTIYF	TGTGCCAGCAGTTCGGACAGCTTCTCTGGAAACACCATATATTTT
TRBV20-1	TRBD1	few	TRBJ2-7	CSARDLGQGHEQYF	TGCAGTGCTAGAGATCTGGGACAGGGGCACGAGCAGTACTTC
TRBV5-8	TRBD1	-	TRBJ1-1	CASSPDRGLRTEAFF	TGTGCCAGCAGCCCGGACAGGGGGCTGCGCACTGAAGCTTTCTTT
TRBV11-2	-	many	TRBJ2-7	CASSLDPWQGGLYEQYF	TGTGCCAGCAGCTTAGATCCGTGGCAGGGGGGACTCTACGAGCAGTACTTC
TRBV7-9	TRBD1	few	TRBJ1-5	CASSSDRGREPQHF	TGTGCCAGCAGCTCCGACAGGGGGCGGGAGCCCCAGCATTTT
TRBV20-1	-	-	TRBJ2-2	CSARVETRGTGELFF	TGCAGTGCTAGAGTGGAGACTAGGGGCACCGGGGAGCTGTTTTTT
TRBV20-1	TRBD1	-	TRBJ1-2	CSARDPGGSSYGYTF	TGCAGTGCTAGAGACCCAGGGGGCAGTAGCTATGGCTACACCTTC
TRBV6-1	-	-	TRBJ2-7	CASSGRRGGVDYEQYF	TGTGCCAGCAGTGGCCGGAGAGGGGGGGTTGACTACGAGCAGTACTTC
TRBV7-9	-	few	TRBJ1-1	CASSSAGIILPKNTEAFF	TGTGCCAGCAGCTCGGCCGGGATAATATTACCAAAGAACACTGAAGCTTTCTTT
TRBV18	TRBD1	few	TRBJ2-5	CASSPLMGTEETQYF	TGTGCCAGCTCACCACTGATGGGGACAGAGGAGACCCAGTACTTC
TRBV2	TRBD1	many	TRBJ1-5	CASRAETGRGVYSNQPQHF	TGTGCCAGCAGGGCCGAGACAGGGCGTGGGGTTTATAGCAATCAGCCCCAGCATTTT
TRBV7-9	-	-	TRBJ1-2	CASTPGYNRDGYTF	TGTGCCAGCACCCCCGGTTACAACAGGGATGGCTACACCTTC
TRBV5-1	-	few	TRBJ2-7	CASSLVESYEQYF	TGCGCCAGCAGCTTGGTTGAGTCCTACGAGCAGTACTTC
TRBV7-6	-	many	TRBJ2-1	CASSLALYNEQFF	TGTGCCAGCAGCTTAGCTCTCTACAATGAGCAGTTCTTC
TRBV9	-	-	TRBJ1-3	CASSSSGTHSGNTIYF	TGTGCCAGCAGCTCGAGCGGGACACACTCTGGAAACACCATATATTTT
TRBV7-2	-	-	TRBJ2-6	CASNFISSGANVLTF	TGTGCCAGCAACTTTATTAGCTCTGGGGCCAACGTCCTGACTTTC